This T cell receptor (beta chain) was found in a study of cytomegalovirus exposure and HLA in healthy donors. V shed 6 bases and J 2 bases; nucleotides not matched to a gene: 9. CDR1 is SNHLY and CDR2 is FYNNEI in the germline V gene. This CDR3 has 15 amino acids. The PCR ran on 60 Vbeta and 13 Jbeta primers. Repertoires were generated with immunoSEQ multiplex PCR, while TCRdb's copy carries only in-frame clones and drops some. Seen here are some 130,000 clones, 60% to 80% observed once, and the top ten hold about 7.3%. This receptor was identified in a male donor in good health and CMV-seronegative. Sequencing was done on a sample of PBMCs. This chain joins TRBV2 and TRBJ1-2; 7 positions match TRBD1. CDR3 protein: CASSLNGQANYGYTF. CDR3 nucleotide sequence: TGTGCCAGCAGCTTAAACGGACAGGCAAACTATGGCTACACCTTC. The full variable domain, its missing parts supplied by reference TRBV2 and TRBJ1-2, is EPEVTQTPSHQVTQMGQEVILRCVPISNHLYFYWYRQILGQKVEFLVSFYNNEISEKSEIFDDQFSVERPDGSNFTLKIRSTKLEDSAMYFCASSLNGQANYGYTFGSGTRLTVV.